The source of this TCR beta chain is a study of blood T cell repertoires in COVID-19. Looking at the study overall: The origin of the acute and convalescent COVID-19 samples was the United States, Italy and Spain. T cells, B-cell-depleted T cells, or PBMCs provided the cDNA or gDNA that served as material.

One Seattle source followed patients from active infection through their disease course. In the study's own analysis: Nucleated cell number was recorded as an estimate derived from reference gene primer amplification. The repertoire was sequenced with immunoSEQ multiplex PCR; TCRdb's copy has only in-frame clones and lacks some. V and J calls and clone size are given by that table; D and trimming were obtained from the DNA. This table holds approximately 70,000 clones, roughly nine tenths found once. The germline CDR1 and CDR2 sequences are SGHAT and FQNNGV. The CDR3 contains 16 residues. With V trimmed by 2 bases and J by 1 base, 4 bases remained unmatched.

Sequenced input: peripheral blood. The rearrangement joins TRBV11-2 to TRBJ2-2; the match to TRBD2 covers 7 bases. This TCR derives from a man aged 50-59 years with COVID-19, enrolled during active disease. CDR3 loop: CASSLRASGNTGELFF. The CDR3 bases are TGTGCCAGCAGCTTACGCGCTAGCGGGAACACCGGGGAGCTGTTTTTT. Drawing the rest from reference TRBV11-2 and TRBJ2-2, the complete variable domain is EAGVAQSPRYKIIEKRQSVAFWCNPISGHATLYWYQQILGQGPKLLIQFQNNGVVDDSQLPKDRFSAERLKGVDSTLKIQPAKLEDSAVYLCASSLRASGNTGELFFGEGSRLTVL.